What follows describes a single T cell receptor beta chain. The target antigen is unknown. Isolation of CD4+ naive, central memory, regulatory and stem cell-like memory cells was achieved by sorting via CD45RO/CCR7/CD25/CD127/CD95/CD27. Expressed TCRB transcripts got sequenced, as all isolated RNA was reverse transcribed. Sequenced naive, central memory and regulatory T cell samples produced an average of approximately 3.8 million reads. Here immunoSEQ multiplex PCR was the method, and the copy in TCRdb shows in-frame clones only, minus some. The sample holds 250,000 to 300,000 clones, approximately 25% seen once. This sample stems from a study of beta chain features in type 1 diabetes. The ends were cut back, 0 bases at V and 0 bases at J, with 7 bases in the middle. Looked up from germline, CDR1 is SEHNR and CDR2 is FQNEAQ (reference sequence). This CDR3 is built from 15 residues. Findings of the study overall: Shorter TCRB CDR3s, moderately but significantly so, were found in Type 1 diabetes patients in all four CD4+ subsets. High-TCR-expressing cells could be over-represented by cDNA sequencing.

The receptor's source is a woman aged 30 to 39 with type 1 diabetes. The gene calls are TRBV7-9 and TRBJ2-3; weak D call: TRBD2 (5 bases). The sequenced material came from naive CD4+ T cells from blood. The CDR3 loop is CASSLAGSSTDTQYF. Written as DNA, the CDR3 is TGTGCCAGCAGCTTAGCAGGGAGCAGCACAGATACGCAGTATTTT.